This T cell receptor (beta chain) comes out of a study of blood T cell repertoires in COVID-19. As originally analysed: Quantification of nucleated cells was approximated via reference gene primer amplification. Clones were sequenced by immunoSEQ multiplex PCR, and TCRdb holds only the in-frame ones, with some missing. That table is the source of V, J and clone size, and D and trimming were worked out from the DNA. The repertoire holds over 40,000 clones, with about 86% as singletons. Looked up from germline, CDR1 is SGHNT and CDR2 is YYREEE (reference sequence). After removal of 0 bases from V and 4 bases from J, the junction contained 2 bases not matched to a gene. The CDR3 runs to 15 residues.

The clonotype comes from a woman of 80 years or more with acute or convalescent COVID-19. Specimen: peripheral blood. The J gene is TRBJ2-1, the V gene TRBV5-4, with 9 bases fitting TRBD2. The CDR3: CASSLASGVYNEQFF. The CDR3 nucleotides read TGTGCCAGCAGCTTGGCTAGCGGGGTTTACAATGAGCAGTTCTTC.